Listed below are T cell receptor beta chains from one sample, sequenced in a study of T cell responses to AZD1222 COVID-19 vaccine. This table comes from immunoSEQ multiplex PCR, and its TCRdb copy is limited to in-frame clones, with some not included. This table holds roughly 150,000 clones, over 65% found once. The sequencing used peripheral blood, collected on day 0 of AZD1222 vaccination. The receptors derive from an adult in good health. CDR3s include the opening cysteine and the closing phenylalanine or tryptophan. The D gene is left open where the match is weak. Size values are once, few and many counts, or a class for expanded clones, and some rows have none.

CDR3aa: CASSSQGNTEAFF; CDR3nt: TGTGCCAGCAGCTCCCAGGGAAACACTGAAGCTTTCTTT; j_gene: TRBJ1-1; d_gene: -; abundance: -; v_gene: TRBV11-1
CDR3aa: CASSSSQANYGYTF; CDR3nt: TGTGCCAGCTCAAGTTCGCAGGCCAACTATGGCTACACCTTC; j_gene: TRBJ1-2; d_gene: -; abundance: -; v_gene: TRBV18
CDR3aa: CAISGSTRAGGRDSYTF; CDR3nt: TGTGCCATCAGTGGCTCCACCCGGGCAGGGGGAAGGGATAGCTACACCTTC; j_gene: TRBJ1-2; d_gene: TRBD1; abundance: -; v_gene: TRBV10-3
CDR3aa: CASLRGLGYEQYF; CDR3nt: TGTGCCAGCCTCCGAGGCTTGGGCTACGAGCAGTACTTC; j_gene: TRBJ2-7; d_gene: -; abundance: -; v_gene: TRBV7-9
CDR3aa: CATSTDRRARSYEQYF; CDR3nt: TGTGCCACCAGCACTGATAGGCGGGCGCGATCCTACGAGCAGTACTTC; j_gene: TRBJ2-7; d_gene: -; abundance: few; v_gene: TRBV15
CDR3aa: CAWSVSRGEAFF; CDR3nt: TGTGCCTGGAGTGTTTCCAGGGGTGAAGCTTTCTTT; j_gene: TRBJ1-1; d_gene: -; abundance: -; v_gene: TRBV30
CDR3aa: CASSLSPGGPSTGELFF; CDR3nt: TGTGCCAGCAGCTTATCACCAGGAGGCCCGAGCACCGGGGAGCTGTTTTTT; j_gene: TRBJ2-2; d_gene: -; abundance: -; v_gene: TRBV7-6
CDR3aa: CASTLGGYTEAFF; CDR3nt: TGTGCCAGCACTCTAGGTGGGTACACTGAAGCTTTCTTT; j_gene: TRBJ1-1; d_gene: -; abundance: -; v_gene: TRBV3-1/TRBV3-2
CDR3aa: CASSQERGGLIDTQYF; CDR3nt: TGTGCCAGCAGCCAAGAGAGGGGGGGGCTTATTGATACGCAGTATTTT; j_gene: TRBJ2-3; d_gene: -; abundance: -; v_gene: TRBV3-1/TRBV3-2
CDR3aa: CASHGTAYGYTF; CDR3nt: TGTGCCAGCCATGGAACCGCCTATGGCTACACCTTC; j_gene: TRBJ1-2; d_gene: -; abundance: -; v_gene: TRBV28
CDR3aa: CASSPQQTVPEAFF; CDR3nt: TGTGCCAGCAGCCCGCAACAGACAGTCCCTGAAGCTTTCTTT; j_gene: TRBJ1-1; d_gene: -; abundance: -; v_gene: TRBV7-3
CDR3aa: CASSIAPGDYEQYF; CDR3nt: TGTGCCAGCAGCATTGCGCCAGGGGACTACGAGCAGTACTTC; j_gene: TRBJ2-7; d_gene: -; abundance: -; v_gene: TRBV7-8